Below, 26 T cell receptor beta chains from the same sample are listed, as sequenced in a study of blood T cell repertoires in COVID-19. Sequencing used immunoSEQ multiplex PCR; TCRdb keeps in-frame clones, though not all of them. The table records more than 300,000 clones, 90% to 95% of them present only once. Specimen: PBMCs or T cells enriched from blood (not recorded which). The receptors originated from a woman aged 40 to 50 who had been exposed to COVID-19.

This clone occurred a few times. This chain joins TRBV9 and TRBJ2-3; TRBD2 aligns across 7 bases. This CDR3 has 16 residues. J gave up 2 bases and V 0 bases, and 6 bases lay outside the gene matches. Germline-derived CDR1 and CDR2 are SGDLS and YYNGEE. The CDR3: CASSVVGGRTTDTQYF. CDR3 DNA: TGTGCCAGCAGCGTAGTAGGCGGGAGAACCACAGATACGCAGTATTTT.

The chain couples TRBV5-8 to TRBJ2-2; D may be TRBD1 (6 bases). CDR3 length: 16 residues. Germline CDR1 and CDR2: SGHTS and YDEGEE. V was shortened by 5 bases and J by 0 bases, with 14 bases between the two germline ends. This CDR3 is CASSPYRVTNTGELFF. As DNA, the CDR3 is TGTGCCAGCAGTCCATACAGGGTTACGAACACCGGGGAGCTGTTTTTT.

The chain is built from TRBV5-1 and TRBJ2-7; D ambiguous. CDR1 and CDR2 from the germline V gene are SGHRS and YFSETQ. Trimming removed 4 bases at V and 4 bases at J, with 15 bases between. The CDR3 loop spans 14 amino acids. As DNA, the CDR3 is TGCGCCAGCAGCCTCGCTTCCAGTCGATACGAGCAGTACTTC. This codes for CASSLASSRYEQYF.

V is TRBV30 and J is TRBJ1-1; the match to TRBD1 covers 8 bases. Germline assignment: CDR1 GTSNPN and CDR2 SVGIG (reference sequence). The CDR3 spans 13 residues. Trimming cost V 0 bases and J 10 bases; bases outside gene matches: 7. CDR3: CAWSVDRGLGAFF. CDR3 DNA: TGTGCCTGGAGTGTAGACAGGGGCCTGGGAGCTTTCTTT. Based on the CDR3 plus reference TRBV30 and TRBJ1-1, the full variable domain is SQTIHQWPATLVQPVGSPLSLECTVEGTSNPNLYWYRQAAGRGLQLLFYSVGIGQISSEVPQNLSASRPQDRQFILSSKKLLLSDSGFYLCAWSVDRGLGAFFGQGTRLTVV.

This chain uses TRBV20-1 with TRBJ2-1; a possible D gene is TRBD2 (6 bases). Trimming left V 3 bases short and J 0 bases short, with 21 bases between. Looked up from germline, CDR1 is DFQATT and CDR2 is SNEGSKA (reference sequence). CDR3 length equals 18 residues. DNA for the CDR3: TGCAGTGCTAGTAAGATAGGACTATCGATAAGCTCCTACAATGAGCAGTTCTTC. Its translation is CSASKIGLSISSYNEQFF.

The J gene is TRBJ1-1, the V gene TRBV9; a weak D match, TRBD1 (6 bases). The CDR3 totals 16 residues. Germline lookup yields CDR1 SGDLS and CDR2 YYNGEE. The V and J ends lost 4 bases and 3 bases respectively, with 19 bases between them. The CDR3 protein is CASSSTSPTGYTEAFF. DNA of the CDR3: TGTGCCAGCAGCTCCACCTCCCCCACAGGGTACACTGAAGCTTTCTTT. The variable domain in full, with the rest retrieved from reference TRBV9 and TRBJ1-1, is DSGVTQTPKHLITATGQRVTLRCSPRSGDLSVYWYQQSLDQGLQFLIQYYNGEERAKGNILERFSAQQFPDLHSELNLSSLELGDSALYFCASSSTSPTGYTEAFFGQGTRLTVV.

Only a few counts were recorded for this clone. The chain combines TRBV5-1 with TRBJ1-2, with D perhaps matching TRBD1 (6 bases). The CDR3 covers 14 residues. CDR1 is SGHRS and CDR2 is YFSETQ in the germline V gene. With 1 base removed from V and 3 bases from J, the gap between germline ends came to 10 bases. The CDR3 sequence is CASSLLQGHYGYTF. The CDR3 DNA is TGCGCCAGCAGCTTGCTACAGGGACACTATGGCTACACCTTC.

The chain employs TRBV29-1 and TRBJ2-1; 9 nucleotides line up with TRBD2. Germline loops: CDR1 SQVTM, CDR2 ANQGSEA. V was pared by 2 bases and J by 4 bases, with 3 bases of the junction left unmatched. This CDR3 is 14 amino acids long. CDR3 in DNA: TGCAGCGTTGAACTCCTAGCGGGGTACAATGAGCAGTTCTTC. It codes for CSVELLAGYNEQFF.

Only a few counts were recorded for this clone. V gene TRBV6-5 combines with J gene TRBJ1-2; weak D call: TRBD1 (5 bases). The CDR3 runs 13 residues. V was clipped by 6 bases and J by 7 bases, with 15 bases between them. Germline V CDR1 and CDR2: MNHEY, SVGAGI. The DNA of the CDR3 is TGTGCCAGCAGACCCAACGGAGGGGTTGGCTACACCTTC. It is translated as CASRPNGGVGYTF.

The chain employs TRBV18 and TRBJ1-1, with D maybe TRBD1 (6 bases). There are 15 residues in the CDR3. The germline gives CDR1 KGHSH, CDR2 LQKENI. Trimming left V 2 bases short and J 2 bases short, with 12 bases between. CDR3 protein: CASSPTAGVNTEAFF. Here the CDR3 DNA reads TGTGCCAGCTCACCAACGGCAGGGGTCAACACTGAAGCTTTCTTT.

Written as DNA, the CDR3 is TGTGCCAGCAGCCGGAGACAGGCCCTTATGAACACTGAAGCTTTCTTT. It codes for CASSRRQALMNTEAFF. The chain couples TRBV7-2 to TRBJ1-1, with TRBD1 as a possible D gene (6 bases). V was shortened by 5 bases and J by 0 bases, with 16 bases between the two germline ends. The CDR3 is made up of 16 amino acids. Germline CDR1 reads SGHTA; CDR2 reads FQGNSA.

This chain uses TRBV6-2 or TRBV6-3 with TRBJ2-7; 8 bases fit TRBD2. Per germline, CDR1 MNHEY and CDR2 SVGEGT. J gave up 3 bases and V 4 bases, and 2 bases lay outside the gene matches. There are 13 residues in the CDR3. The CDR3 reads CASSSTSGYEQYF. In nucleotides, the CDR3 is TGTGCCAGCAGTTCTACTAGCGGCTACGAGCAGTACTTC.

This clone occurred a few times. In DNA form, the CDR3 reads TGTGCCAGCTCACCACTACTGGAGGGTCAGCCCCAGCATTTT. It is translated as CASSPLLEGQPQHF. This chain links TRBV18 with TRBJ1-5; D not certain. There are 14 residues in the CDR3. Trimming removed 1 base from V and 6 bases from J, with 10 bases in between. CDR1 and CDR2 from the germline V gene are KGHSH and LQKENI.

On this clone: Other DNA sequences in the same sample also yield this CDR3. The CDR3 loop reads CASSPWGQGNQPQHF. As DNA, the CDR3 is TGTGCCAGCTCACCTTGGGGACAGGGAAATCAGCCCCAGCATTTT. This chain uses TRBV18 with TRBJ1-5; TRBD1 matches 9 bases. The V gene's germline CDR1 is KGHSH and CDR2 LQKENI. The CDR3 is 15 residues long. V trimming: 3 bases; J trimming: 4 bases; junction bases outside the gene matches: 4.

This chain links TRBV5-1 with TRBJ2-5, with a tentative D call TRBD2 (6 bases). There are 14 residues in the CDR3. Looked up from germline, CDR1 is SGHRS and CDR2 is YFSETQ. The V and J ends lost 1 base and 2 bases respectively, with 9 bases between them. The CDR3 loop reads CASSLTAGQETQYF. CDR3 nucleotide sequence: TGCGCCAGCAGCTTGACGGCGGGGCAAGAGACCCAGTACTTC.

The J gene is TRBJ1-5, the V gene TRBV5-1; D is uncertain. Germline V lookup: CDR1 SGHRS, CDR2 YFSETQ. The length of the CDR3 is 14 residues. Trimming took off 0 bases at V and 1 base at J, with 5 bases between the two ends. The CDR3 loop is CASSLAPSNQPQHF. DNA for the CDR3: TGCGCCAGCAGCTTGGCCCCGAGCAATCAGCCCCAGCATTTT.

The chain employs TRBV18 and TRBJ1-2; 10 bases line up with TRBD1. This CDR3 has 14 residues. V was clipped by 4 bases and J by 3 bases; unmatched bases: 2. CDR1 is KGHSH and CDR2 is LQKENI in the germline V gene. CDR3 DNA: TGTGCCAGCTCACTAGGACAGGGGGACTATGGCTACACCTTC. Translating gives CASSLGQGDYGYTF.

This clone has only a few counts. DNA of the CDR3: TGTGCCAGTAGTATCGGGAGAAACACCATATATTTT. This gives the protein CASSIGRNTIYF. V and J are TRBV19 and TRBJ1-3; no definite D call. Trimming stripped 3 bases from V and 5 bases from J, with 5 bases between. The germline V gene has CDR1 LNHDA and CDR2 SQIVND (reference sequence). The CDR3 has 12 residues.

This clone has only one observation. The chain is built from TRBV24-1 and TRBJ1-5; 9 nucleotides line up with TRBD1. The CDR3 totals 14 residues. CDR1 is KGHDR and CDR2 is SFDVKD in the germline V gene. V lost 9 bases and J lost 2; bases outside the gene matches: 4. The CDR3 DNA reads TGTGCCACCTCACGACAGGGGGGCAATCAGCCCCAGCATTTT. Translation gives CATSRQGGNQPQHF.

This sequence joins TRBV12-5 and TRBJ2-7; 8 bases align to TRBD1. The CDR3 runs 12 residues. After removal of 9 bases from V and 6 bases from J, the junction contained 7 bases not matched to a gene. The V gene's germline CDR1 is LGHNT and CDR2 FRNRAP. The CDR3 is CASLSTGAEQYF. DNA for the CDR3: TGTGCTAGCCTGTCGACAGGGGCCGAGCAGTACTTC.

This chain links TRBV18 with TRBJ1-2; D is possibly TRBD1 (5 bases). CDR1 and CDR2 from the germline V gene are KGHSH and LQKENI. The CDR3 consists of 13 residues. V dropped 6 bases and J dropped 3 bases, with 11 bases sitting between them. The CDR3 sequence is CASSSTDDYGYTF. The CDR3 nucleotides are TGTGCCAGCTCGTCGACAGATGACTATGGCTACACCTTC.

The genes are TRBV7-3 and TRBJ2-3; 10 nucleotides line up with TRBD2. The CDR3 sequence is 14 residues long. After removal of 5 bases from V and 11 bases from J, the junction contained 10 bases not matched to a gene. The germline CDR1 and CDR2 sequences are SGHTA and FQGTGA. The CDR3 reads CASSPNSLAGKQYF. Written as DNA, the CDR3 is TGTGCCAGCAGCCCGAATTCACTAGCGGGGAAGCAGTATTTT.

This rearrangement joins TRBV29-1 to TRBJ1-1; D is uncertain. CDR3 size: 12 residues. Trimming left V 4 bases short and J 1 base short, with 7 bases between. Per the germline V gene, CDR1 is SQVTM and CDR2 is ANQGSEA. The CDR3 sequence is CSVAAGNTEAFF. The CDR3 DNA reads TGCAGCGTTGCGGCGGGGAACACTGAAGCTTTCTTT.

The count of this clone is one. The DNA for the CDR3 is TGTGCCAGCAGCCCCCCAGGCTGGTCCAAAGAGACCCAGTACTTC. It translates to CASSPPGWSKETQYF. The chain recombines TRBV9 with TRBJ2-5; D remains ambiguous. The CDR3 is 15 amino acids. Germline loops: CDR1 SGDLS, CDR2 YYNGEE. The V end lost 4 bases, the J end lost 3 bases, and 16 bases lay between the germline ends.

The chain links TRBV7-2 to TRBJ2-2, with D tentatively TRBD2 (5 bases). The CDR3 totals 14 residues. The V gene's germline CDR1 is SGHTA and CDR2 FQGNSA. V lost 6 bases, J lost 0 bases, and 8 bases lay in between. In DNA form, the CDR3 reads TGTGCCAGCAGATTTAGCGCGAACACCGGGGAGCTGTTTTTT. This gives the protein CASRFSANTGELFF.

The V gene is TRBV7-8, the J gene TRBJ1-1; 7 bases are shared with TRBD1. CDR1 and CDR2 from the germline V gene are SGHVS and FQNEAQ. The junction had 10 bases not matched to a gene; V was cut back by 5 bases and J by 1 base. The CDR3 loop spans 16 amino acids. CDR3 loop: CASSRMTGKKNTEAFF. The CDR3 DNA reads TGTGCCAGCAGCCGGATGACAGGGAAGAAGAACACTGAAGCTTTCTTT.